This TCR beta chain came from a study of regulatory T cells in long-lasting Graves disease. Arm-PCR of CDR3 regions and iRepertoire HTBI primers were the basis on which TCR beta libraries were built. TCRdb processed the multiplex PCR reads anew with MiXCR; each CDR3 protein has one entry. Of roughly 440,000 distinct CDR3 sequences detected, 16% appear once; the ten largest clones hold about 25%. This clonotype showed up many times. The CDR3 length is 14 residues. The germline V and J ends were trimmed by 4 bases and 5 bases, with 17 bases remaining between them. Germline assignment: CDR1 DFQATT and CDR2 SNEGSKA (reference sequence). This sample's time point: newly diagnosed GD, antithyroid drugs for less than 3 months. From PBMCs, RNA was extracted and then used to make the TCR library. Another study also made use of these data, one on T cells in Graves' hyperthyroidism and ophthalmopathy.

The V call is TRBV20-1, the J call TRBJ2-5; tentatively, D is TRBD1 (5 bases). This material consisted of peripheral blood mononuclear cells (PBMCs), taken at new diagnosis, from a patient treated with antithyroid drugs. The TCR was taken from a woman in her late teens or twenties with Graves disease. The CDR3 is CSATPQGTGETQYF. The CDR3 DNA sequence: TGCAGTGCTACTCCTCAGGGCACCGGGGAGACCCAGTACTTC.